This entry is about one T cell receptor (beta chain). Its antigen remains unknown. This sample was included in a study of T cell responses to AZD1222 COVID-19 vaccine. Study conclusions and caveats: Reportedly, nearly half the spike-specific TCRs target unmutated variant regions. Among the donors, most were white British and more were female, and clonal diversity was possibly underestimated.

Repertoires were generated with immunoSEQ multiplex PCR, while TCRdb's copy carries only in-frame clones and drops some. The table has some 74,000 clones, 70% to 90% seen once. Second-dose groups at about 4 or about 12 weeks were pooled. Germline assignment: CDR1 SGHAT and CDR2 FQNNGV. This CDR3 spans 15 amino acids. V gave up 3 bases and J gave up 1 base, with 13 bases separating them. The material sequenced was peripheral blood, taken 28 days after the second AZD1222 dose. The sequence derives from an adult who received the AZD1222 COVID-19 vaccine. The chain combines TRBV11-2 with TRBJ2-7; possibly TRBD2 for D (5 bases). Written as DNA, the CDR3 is TGTGCCAGCAGCTTCGTTAGCGATGATTCCTACGAGCAGTACTTC. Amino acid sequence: CASSFVSDDSYEQYF. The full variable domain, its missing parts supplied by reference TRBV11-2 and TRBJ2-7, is EAGVAQSPRYKIIEKRQSVAFWCNPISGHATLYWYQQILGQGPKLLIQFQNNGVVDDSQLPKDRFSAERLKGVDSTLKIQPAKLEDSAVYLCASSFVSDDSYEQYFGPGTRLTVT.